A selection of T cell receptor beta chains follows, all from one sample in a study of CD8+CD57+ T cells in acquired aplastic anemia. TCRdb used MiXCR to reprocess the reads, holding one entry per CDR3 protein. Among 260,000 or so distinct CDR3 sequences listed, approximately 45% were seen once. The sample comprised sorted CD4+, CD8+, or CD8+CD57+ T cells (not recorded which) from PBMCs. The receptors stem from a human donor with aplastic anemia. The CDR3 runs from the conserved cysteine through the conserved F or W. A D gene is named only where the DNA matches it firmly. Clone size is stated in some rows and not others, as once, few, many or a class when expanded.

clone_size j_call d_call v_call cdr3_aa cdr3_nt
. TRBJ2-5 . TRBV7-2 CASSPSLREETQYF TGTGCCAGCAGCCCTTCCCTCCGGGAAGAGACCCAGTACTTC
. TRBJ2-5 TRBD2 TRBV7-7 CASSPGRGGGQETQYF TGTGCCAGCAGCCCTGGCCGGGGGGGAGGGCAAGAGACCCAGTACTTC
many TRBJ2-2 TRBD1 TRBV7-6 CATGQGIAGELFF TGTGCCACCGGACAGGGTATAGCCGGGGAGCTGTTTTTT
. TRBJ2-3 TRBD1 TRBV6-4 CASSDRTGGADTQYF TGTGCCAGCAGTGACCGAACAGGGGGCGCAGATACGCAGTATTTT
many TRBJ2-7 TRBD1 TRBV11-2 CASSLRQGEQYF TGTGCCAGCAGCTTAAGACAGGGCGAGCAGTACTTC
. TRBJ2-1 TRBD1 TRBV7-8 CASSKRTGIGNEQFF TGTGCCAGCAGCAAACGGACAGGGATTGGAAATGAGCAGTTCTTC
. TRBJ1-2 TRBD1 TRBV10-3 CAISVSQELGTADGYTF TGTGCCATCAGCGTGAGTCAGGAATTAGGGACAGCTGATGGCTACACCTTC
many TRBJ2-7 TRBD1 TRBV6-6 CAIGQGAFSEQYF TGTGCCATCGGACAGGGGGCTTTTTCCGAGCAGTACTTC
. TRBJ2-3 . TRBV10-3 CAISDKSYHTDTQYF TGTGCCATCAGTGATAAATCGTACCACACAGATACGCAGTATTTC
. TRBJ2-6 . TRBV15 CATSSDGANVLTF TGTGCCACCAGCAGTGATGGGGCCAACGTCCTGACTTTC
. TRBJ2-1 TRBD2 TRBV4-1 CASSQDPGGLDEQFF TGCGCCAGCAGCCAAGACCCGGGGGGGCTCGATGAGCAGTTCTTC
many TRBJ1-1 TRBD1 TRBV20-1 CSANDREGMNTEAFF TGCAGTGCAAATGACAGGGAGGGGATGAACACTGAAGCTTTCTTT
. TRBJ1-2 TRBD1 TRBV5-1 CASSSQGAIYGYTF TGTGCCAGCAGCTCACAGGGGGCGATCTATGGCTACACCTTC
. TRBJ2-3 . TRBV10-3 CASSDPYQDGTRPNTDTQYF TGTGCCAGCAGTGACCCCTATCAGGACGGAACGCGACCGAACACAGATACGCAGTATTTT
. TRBJ2-1 TRBD2 TRBV4-3 CASSQRPGLAGGPNEQFF TGCGCCAGCAGCCAACGGCCGGGACTAGCGGGGGGGCCGAATGAGCAGTTCTTC
. TRBJ2-3 TRBD2 TRBV7-9 CASSLLSGLAGPEQYF TGTGCCAGCAGCTTACTCTCGGGACTAGCGGGACCTGAGCAGTATTTT
. TRBJ1-2 . TRBV20-1 CSAQAYRGGEGANYGYTF TGCAGTGCTCAAGCCTACCGCGGGGGGGAAGGAGCTAACTATGGCTACACCTTC
. TRBJ2-5 . TRBV7-9 CASSGFLTGQETQYF TGTGCCAGTAGTGGCTTTTTGACGGGCCAAGAGACCCAGTACTTC